This T cell receptor beta chain was observed in a study of shared clonotypes between healthy human individuals. Study results and limitations: Rarefaction revealed incomplete sorted-subset sequencing despite large depth.

This clone was detected only once. Antigen unknown. CD45RO negativity and positive selection for CCR7 defined naive CD8 cells, a population that excluded terminally differentiated effector memory CD45RA+ cells. With 5 bases clipped from V and 0 bases from J, the junction kept 7 bases outside the gene matches. The CDR3 totals 17 residues. Germline-derived CDR1 and CDR2 are SGHVS and FQNEAQ. Data came from immunoSEQ multiplex PCR; TCRdb stores just in-frame clones and leaves some out. The sample carries hundreds of thousands of clones, 95% to 96% recorded once. V gene TRBV7-8 combines with J gene TRBJ1-4; 9 bases map to TRBD1. Sequenced input: naive CD8+ T cells sorted from blood. The receptor comes from a woman younger than 45 in good health. The CDR3 sequence: CASSHGTGSSTNEKLFF. The DNA for the CDR3 is TGTGCCAGCAGCCACGGGACAGGGTCGTCAACTAATGAAAAACTGTTTTTT. The whole variable domain, filled in from reference TRBV7-8 and TRBJ1-4, reads GAGVSQSPRYKVAKRGQDVALRCDPISGHVSLFWYQQALGQGPEFLTYFQNEAQLDKSGLPSDRFFAERPEGSVSTLKIQRTQQEDSAVYLCASSHGTGSSTNEKLFFGSGTQLSVL.